Given below is one TCR beta chain in context. In its sample, this clonotype was seen a few times. The clone's antigen remains unknown. The input lacks base qualities; no much larger clone sits a single base away. Library generation was performed with PCR. DNA from cultured CD4+ T cells underwent TCR sequencing with the Oncomine TCR Beta short-read assay at the Johns Hopkins FTIC core. The QIAamp micro DNA kit was used to extract genomic DNA from the cultured CD4+ T cells. Oncomine TCR Beta libraries made from cultured CD4+ T cells were pooled using unique dual indexes and sequenced on an Illumina iSeq 100. The study's own analysis went as follows. Non-productive sequences were removed, and CDR3s that did not start with C, did not end with F or W, or were shorter than 7 amino acids were discarded. The MANAFEST web application identified antigen-specific clonotypes by comparing peptide-stimulated wells against reference wells and other culture wells. An FDR below 0.05, an odds ratio above 5, and a productive frequency above 0.1% in at least two of three replicate wells were required for clones to be considered positive. A clonotype counted as cross-reactive if it showed significant expansion both in the SARS-CoV-2 spike wells and in at least one common cold coronavirus spike condition. Using R version 3.6.1, CDR3 homology was evaluated through Levenshtein distances (stringdist) along with unrooted phylogenetic trees (ape). TCRdb passed the public sequencing reads through fastp at Q25 and MiXCR, retaining productive beta sequences. Each record represents a unique CDR3 protein, reported with the most common genes and DNA among its rows. TCRdb's processing, not the authors', yielded these V and J calls. The sample records approximately 2,600 distinct CDR3 sequences, 39% of which are singletons. Together, the top ten hold around 45% of the sample.

V trim: 6 bases; J trim: 5 bases; unmatched bases: 6. The germline V gene (reference sequence) gives CDR1 as MNHEY and CDR2 as SMNVEV. CDR3 length: 13 amino acids, cysteine to phenylalanine. Only the CDR3 portion is preserved as DNA: 39 bases, with reading frame beginning at the first base. The treatment or condition label for this specimen denotes: approximately nine-day PBMC culture with coronavirus spike peptide pools or control peptides (ViraFEST assay). CD4+ T cells from unexposed donors were collected before the COVID-19 pandemic (2011-2018). The ViraFEST assay, used in the study, expanded antigen-specific T cells with peptide pools and then identified the expanded clonotypes through TCR sequencing. About 2 million PBMCs per well were cultured in IMDM with approximately 5.2% human AB serum and approximately 9.1 IU/ml IL-2, plus 10 ug/ml peptide pools. On days 3 and 7, half of the culture medium was replaced with fresh IL-2-containing medium. Once the cells had been in culture for about 10 days, the EasySep CD4+ T cell isolation kit was used to isolate CD4+ T cells by negative selection. As cell number allowed, CD4+ T cells from unexposed donors were tested for reactivity to SARS-CoV-2 S and N and to four common cold coronavirus spike pools. Ficoll-Paque Plus gradient centrifugation was used to isolate PBMCs from whole blood, and the isolated PBMCs were then either used fresh or cryopreserved at -140C. In general, triplicate wells were set up for every culture condition. The leukapheresis product for the unexposed donors was obtained through commercial purchase.

This specimen comes from a study of vaccination and CD4 T cells after COVID-19 (dated by TCRdb to 2021 to 2024). Context from the whole study: The convalescent cohort included six males and four females, with two Hispanic individuals, seven Caucasians, two Asians and one multiracial person. Participants got two doses of the Pfizer-BioNTech BNT162b2 vaccine (n=8) or two doses of the Moderna mRNA-1273 vaccine (n=2). Memory CD4+ T cell crossreactivity between SARS-CoV-2 and common cold coronavirus spike proteins was assessed at the TCR clonotype level in an earlier paper using these donors. The time from the second vaccine dose to post-vaccine blood sampling had a median of 72 days and ranged from about 14 to 250 days. The spike-specific CD4+ TCR repertoire was compared before and after mRNA vaccination in ten to eleven COVID-19 convalescent patients and a few infection-naive healthy vaccine recipients. In control cultures, a CEFX viral epitope pool was used as positive control, an HIV-1 Nef peptide pool was used as negative control, or no peptide was added. Overlapping spike peptide pools from SARS-CoV-2 and from the common cold coronaviruses HCoV-NL63, HCoV-OC43 and HCoV-229E were used as culture stimuli. Post-COVID blood samples were collected from convalescent patients a median of about 92 days after diagnosis, with a range of about 30 to 161 days.

The study at large found these results: In convalescent patients, a median roughly 85% of post-vaccine SARS-CoV-2-reactive clones were detected only after vaccination, suggesting vaccine-specific priming. Of the vaccine-specific clones in convalescent patients, 304 of 307, or nearly all, reacted only to SARS-CoV-2 spike and did not cross-react with common cold coronaviruses. The median number of SARS-CoV-2-reactive clonotypes rose from roughly 20 after infection to a few dozen after vaccination, but the change was not significant. Only a relatively small number of convalescent patients were included in the study, and early timepoints following natural infection were not analyzed.

The TCR comes from a human donor in good health. The rearranged chain carries TRBV27 and TRBJ1-2, with 7 junctional bases fitting TRBD1. The sample taken for sequencing was CD4+ T cells from blood, cultured in vitro. The nucleotides read TGTGCCAGCAGGTTACAGGGGACTTATGGCTACACCTTC. This sequence encodes CASRLQGTYGYTF.